A selection of T cell receptor beta chains follows, all from one sample in a study of T cell responses to AZD1222 COVID-19 vaccine. The repertoire was sequenced with immunoSEQ multiplex PCR; TCRdb's copy has only in-frame clones and lacks some. The profile shows roughly 97,000 clones, around nine tenths of them singletons. Sequences were derived from peripheral blood, sampled on day 0 of AZD1222 vaccination. All receptors derive from an adult in good health. The CDR3 runs from the conserved cysteine through the conserved F or W. A D gene is named only where the DNA matches it firmly. Not every row has a clone size; where given, it reads once, few, many or a size class.

CDR3 DNA | CDR3 protein | J gene | clone size | V gene | CDR3 length | D gene
TGTGCCTGGAGTGCGCCGGGGACAGGGGATCAGCCCCAGCATTTT | CAWSAPGTGDQPQHF | TRBJ1-5 | NA | TRBV30 | 15 | TRBD1
TGTGCCAGCAGTTACTGGGCTGACACTGAAGCTTTCTTT | CASSYWADTEAFF | TRBJ1-1 | once | TRBV6-5 | 13 | NA
TGCGCCAGCAGCCGGACTAGCGGGGATGGTGAGACCCAGTACTTC | CASSRTSGDGETQYF | TRBJ2-5 | NA | TRBV5-1 | 15 | TRBD2
TGTGCCAGCAGCAGGGGAGTTCAGCCCCAGCATTTT | CASSRGVQPQHF | TRBJ1-5 | NA | TRBV2 | 12 | NA
TGTGCCAGTAGTGCTTTGTCCGGGACAGGGGGCAATCAGCCCCAGCATTTT | CASSALSGTGGNQPQHF | TRBJ1-5 | NA | TRBV19 | 17 | TRBD1
TGTGCCAGCGAACAGGGAGCACTAGCCAAAAACATTCAGTACTTC | CASEQGALAKNIQYF | TRBJ2-4 | NA | TRBV5-6 | 15 | NA
TGTGCCAGCATAACGATCCGACAAACTGGAAACACCATATATTTT | CASITIRQTGNTIYF | TRBJ1-3 | NA | TRBV21-1 | 15 | NA
TGTGCCAGCAACCAGGGGAGGTACCCTACTGGAAACACCATATATTTT | CASNQGRYPTGNTIYF | TRBJ1-3 | NA | TRBV2 | 16 | NA
TGTGCCAGCAGCCCGACCGGACCTGGCAATCAGCCCCAGCATTTT | CASSPTGPGNQPQHF | TRBJ1-5 | NA | TRBV7-9 | 15 | NA
TGCGCCAGCAGCTTTTTCGACGAGGCCTACGAGCAGTACTTC | CASSFFDEAYEQYF | TRBJ2-7 | once | TRBV5-1 | 14 | NA
TGTGCCAGCAGTTTCCTACCCGACAATGAGCAGTTCTTC | CASSFLPDNEQFF | TRBJ2-1 | NA | TRBV27 | 13 | NA
TGTGCCAGCAGTGGACAGGGGGCCGGGCAGCCCCAGCATTTT | CASSGQGAGQPQHF | TRBJ1-5 | few | TRBV28 | 14 | TRBD1
TGTGCCAGCTCGAACCTTGAAGCAGATACGCAGTATTTT | CASSNLEADTQYF | TRBJ2-3 | NA | TRBV18 | 13 | NA
TGTGCCAGCAGCCCGCAAGAGGGACTTCACACCGGGGAGCTGTTTTTT | CASSPQEGLHTGELFF | TRBJ2-2 | NA | TRBV9 | 16 | NA
TGTGCCAGTAGGCGAGAGGTGGGGGCAGGTTATGGCTACACCTTC | CASRREVGAGYGYTF | TRBJ1-2 | NA | TRBV19 | 15 | NA
TGCAGCGTTGAAGGGACAGGGGTCGATGAAAAACTGTTTTTT | CSVEGTGVDEKLFF | TRBJ1-4 | NA | TRBV29-1 | 14 | TRBD1
TGTGCCAGCACGGACAGGGGGCGCGAGCAGCCCCAGCATTTT | CASTDRGREQPQHF | TRBJ1-5 | NA | TRBV6-5 | 14 | TRBD1
TGTGCCACCAAGGGGACTAGCGCAGAGACCCAGTACTTC | CATKGTSAETQYF | TRBJ2-5 | NA | TRBV19 | 13 | TRBD2
TGTGCCAGCAGTGAGGATAGCTCCTACAATGAGCAGTTCTTC | CASSEDSSYNEQFF | TRBJ2-1 | few | TRBV2 | 14 | NA
TGCGCCAGCAGCTTCAACCCCCGGGGGAATAATTCACCCCTCCACTTT | CASSFNPRGNNSPLHF | TRBJ1-6 | NA | TRBV5-1 | 16 | NA